This record covers a single T cell receptor beta chain. Its target antigen remains unknown. No quality values exist for individual bases; no much larger clone is one base distant. Sequences ENHRY (CDR1) and SYGVKD (CDR2) are obtained from the germline V gene. Counted from cysteine to phenylalanine, this CDR3 has 14 amino acids. The kept DNA is CDR3 alone, 42 bases in frame from the first base. Trimming takes 7 bases off V and 0 bases off J; junction bases not matched to a gene: 2. Using the deep immunoSEQ assay, multiplex PCR amplified TCR CDR3 regions from genomic DNA. Genomic DNA extracted from each cell subset was distributed evenly over all wells of several immunoSEQ 96-well plates, and each plate served as one replicate. For sorted subsets, roughly 190 ng of genomic DNA, equivalent to around 31,000 T cell genomes, went into each replicate PCR. Purified libraries were quantified with a Qubit 3.0 fluorometer, sized on a Bioanalyzer 2100, and re-quantified with the KAPA Library Quantification kit. Each immunoSEQ 96-well plate was sequenced on its own single-read 150-cycle Illumina NextSeq 550 flow cell. The paper's processing steps were these. Because only junctional sequences without quality scores were contained in the immunoSEQ output, filtering matching that applied to full-length reads could not be performed. Sequences were annotated with PyIR, a Python wrapper for IgBLAST v1.9, and V/J genes and CDR3 were assigned using IMGT germline references. Reads with weak V/J assignments (E-value above 1e-6), missing CDR3, stop codons, out-of-frame junctions, or ambiguous translated residues were removed. V3J clonotypes were defined as sequences sharing the same inferred V gene, J gene, and CDR3 amino acid sequence. Percentage overlap between repertoires was computed as shared unique clonotypes divided by the size of the smaller repertoire. Richness of each repertoire was evaluated using RTK rarefaction, the Chao1 estimator, and Recon v2.1 estimates of unobserved clonotypes. Generation probabilities were computed with OLGA for all TCRbeta clonotypes obtained by the gDNA method from several donors. TCRdb obtained this table from immuneACCESS and retained in-frame rearrangements with V and J assigned. These tables miss some clones; where compared with another copy, unresolved V genes account for less than half of the shortfall, and the remainder is unexplained. D and trimming were read from the DNA, whereas the V and J calls and clone size are those reported in that table. This sample gives some 2.1 million clones in total; roughly 94% of them show up just once. The ten most abundant clones make up around 0.13% of the sample.

The source of the sample is a study of shared clonotypes between healthy human individuals (dated by TCRdb to about 2020). Study-level background: Three men and a couple of women, aged 18 to 49 years, made up the cohort. To increase sequencing depth and limit assay-specific biases, TCR repertoire library preparation and sequencing were carried out by different laboratories using diverse techniques. Per donor, leukapheresis produced somewhere between about 0.94 and 10 billion PBMCs. Per donor, three plates each were used for CD4 naive and CD4 memory, two for CD8 naive, and one for CD8 memory. Blood TCR repertoires of a handful of healthy adults were deeply sequenced to estimate repertoire size and the extent of clonotype sharing between individuals. Summary of the overall study and its limitations: Incomplete sequencing was indicated by rarefaction of sorted-subset datasets, despite the large sequencing depth. Sampling was restricted to blood, and TCR repertoires in tissue are likely to differ from TCR repertoires in blood. The small number of donors limited the genetic and exposure-history diversity represented. Naive subsets generally had larger estimated clonotype richness than memory subsets. Higher generation probabilities were observed for clonotypes shared by all four sorted-subset donors than for non-shared clonotypes. When four donors were compared, the shared fraction of clonotypes was around 4.6% for naive CD4, approximately 3.5% for naive CD8, 2.3% for memory CD4, and approximately 0.4% for memory CD8. Based on pairwise subsampling, the degree of clonotype sharing among donors was expected to be affected by sequencing depth.

The donors were healthy, HIV-negative adults with no recently reported acute infections or vaccinations. Every donor was a Caucasian adult living in Nashville, Tennessee, USA. CD4+ T cells were enriched by magnetic negative selection; naive cells were then positively selected on CD45RA, and the negative fraction formed the memory subset. Blood was obtained by leukapheresis, after which PBMCs were separated by Ficoll-Histopaque density gradient centrifugation and cryopreserved in liquid nitrogen vapor phase. Analytical flow cytometry was used to check the purity and quantity of every magnetically sorted T cell population. From each sorted fraction, genomic DNA was isolated and quantified by UV absorbance on a Nanodrop 2000c.

Input material: naive CD4+ T cells sorted from blood. The sample's cell subset or site label is to be understood as: CD45RA+ positively selected. This receptor was identified in a man between 18 and 35 years old in good health. In this chain, TRBV10-3 is recombined with TRBJ2-1, and TRBD2 aligns with 8 junction nucleotides. The CDR3 loop reads CAIKAGGSYNEQFF. The sequenced DNA is TGTGCCATCAAGGCGGGGGGCTCCTACAATGAGCAGTTCTTC.